The rows below give T cell receptor beta chains drawn from one sample of a study of response to subunit inactivated influenza vaccine. TCRdb itself ran the RT-PCR reads through MiXCR, one entry per CDR3 protein. Of fewer than 550,000 distinct CDR3 sequences listed, 25% are singletons. The sequences come from CD4+ T cells sorted from PBMCs, collected more than 4 days after vaccination. The receptors derive from a man aged 45-65 years who received an inactivated influenza vaccine. Each CDR3 is given with its conserved first and last residue. A D gene is named only where the DNA matches it firmly. Expanded clones are given a class, and other clones once, few, many or no size at all.

V gene	D gene	J gene	clone size	CDR3 protein	CDR3 DNA
TRBV6-6	TRBD1	TRBJ2-1	NA	CASRFSRDSQFF	TGTGCCAGCAGATTCAGCCGGGACAGCCAGTTCTTC
TRBV20-1	TRBD1	TRBJ2-1	few	CSAYRQGHNEQFF	TGCAGTGCTTACCGACAGGGGCACAATGAGCAGTTCTTC
TRBV20-1	NA	TRBJ2-3	NA	CSAVGNTQYF	TGCAGTGCCGTGGGGAATACGCAGTATTTT
TRBV12-3/TRBV12-4	TRBD2	TRBJ2-1	NA	CASRTRRGGINNEQFF	TGTGCCAGCAGGACGCGGCGGGGGGGCATAAACAATGAGCAGTTCTTC
TRBV5-1	TRBD1	TRBJ1-2	once	CASSRGQGRGYTF	TGCGCCAGCAGCCGGGGACAGGGGCGTGGCTACACCTTC
TRBV6-2/TRBV6-3	NA	TRBJ2-7	NA	CASRRAYEQYF	TGTGCCAGCAGGAGGGCCTACGAGCAGTACTTC
TRBV11-2	TRBD1	TRBJ2-7	many	CASSLDQAGGHEQYF	TGTGCCAGCAGCTTAGATCAGGCAGGGGGCCACGAGCAGTACTTC
TRBV15	TRBD1	TRBJ2-7	NA	CATSRDTGGFEQYF	TGTGCCACCAGCAGAGATACAGGGGGGTTCGAGCAGTACTTC
TRBV20-1	NA	TRBJ2-5	few	CSARSSPSAGETQYF	TGCAGTGCTAGAAGTTCCCCATCCGCGGGGGAGACCCAGTACTTC
TRBV5-1	TRBD1	TRBJ2-3	NA	CASSLGTGSGADTQYF	TGCGCCAGCAGCTTGGGGACAGGGTCCGGAGCAGATACGCAGTATTTT
TRBV14	NA	TRBJ2-1	NA	CASSPPGGRSYNEQFF	TGTGCCAGCAGCCCCCCGGGGGGCCGATCCTACAATGAGCAGTTCTTC
TRBV7-9	NA	TRBJ2-1	NA	CASSRPQGNEQFF	TGTGCCAGCAGCCGCCCGCAGGGCAATGAGCAGTTCTTC
TRBV10-3	TRBD2	TRBJ2-1	NA	CAISGGSGRYNEQFF	TGTGCCATCAGTGGTGGTAGCGGGAGGTACAATGAGCAGTTCTTC
TRBV24-1	NA	TRBJ2-3	NA	CATSDSRQGGDTQYF	TGTGCCACCAGTGATTCGAGACAGGGAGGAGATACGCAGTATTTT
TRBV3-1	NA	TRBJ2-1	NA	CASSQGGDNEQFF	TGTGCCAGCAGCCAAGGGGGCGACAATGAGCAGTTCTTC
TRBV29-1	NA	TRBJ2-3	NA	CSVETLGTQYF	TGCAGCGTTGAAACGTTGGGCACGCAGTATTTT
TRBV29-1	NA	TRBJ1-1	NA	CSVGPEAFF	TGCAGCGTTGGGCCCGAAGCTTTCTTT
TRBV7-2	TRBD1	TRBJ2-5	few	CASIMTGIQETQYF	TGTGCCAGCATCATGACAGGGATCCAAGAGACCCAGTACTTC
TRBV7-2	TRBD2	TRBJ2-3	NA	CASSLGQLAGGPDTQYF	TGTGCCAGCAGCCTGGGTCAACTAGCGGGGGGGCCAGATACGCAGTATTTT
TRBV2	TRBD2	TRBJ2-1	many	CASSAGLVTTYNEQFF	TGTGCCAGCAGTGCGGGACTAGTTACAACCTACAATGAGCAGTTCTTC
TRBV20-1	NA	TRBJ2-3	NA	CSARKARGDTQYF	TGCAGTGCTAGAAAAGCCAGGGGAGATACGCAGTATTTT
TRBV12-3/TRBV12-4	TRBD2	TRBJ2-1	many	CASSRGLAGGNEQFF	TGTGCCAGCAGTCGAGGACTAGCGGGGGGGAATGAGCAGTTCTTC
TRBV11-2	NA	TRBJ2-3	NA	CASSFHSKADTQYF	TGTGCCAGCAGCTTTCACAGTAAGGCAGATACGCAGTATTTT
TRBV12-3/TRBV12-4	TRBD1	TRBJ2-3	few	CASNWGTGGSDTQYF	TGTGCCAGCAACTGGGGGACAGGGGGTTCAGATACGCAGTATTTT
TRBV29-1	NA	TRBJ2-2	few	CSATNTGELFF	TGCAGCGCCACGAACACCGGGGAGCTGTTTTTT
TRBV29-1	TRBD2	TRBJ2-1	many	CSDLRTSGSWNEQFF	TGCAGCGATCTTCGTACTAGCGGGAGTTGGAATGAGCAGTTCTTC
TRBV6-1	NA	TRBJ2-2	NA	CATHPRGRVTGELFF	TGTGCCACCCACCCACGGGGGCGAGTTACCGGGGAGCTGTTTTTT
TRBV20-1	TRBD2	TRBJ2-7	NA	CSANGLVPSEQYF	TGCAGTGCTAATGGACTAGTGCCTTCCGAGCAGTACTTC
TRBV11-2	NA	TRBJ2-5	NA	CASSLGGSERETQYF	TGTGCCAGCAGCTTAGGCGGCAGCGAGCGAGAGACCCAGTACTTC
TRBV10-3	NA	TRBJ2-7	NA	CAIRADRAYEQYF	TGTGCCATCAGGGCGGACAGAGCCTACGAGCAGTACTTC
TRBV10-3	NA	TRBJ1-1	NA	CAISQEGGLNTEAFF	TGTGCCATCAGTCAAGAGGGGGGATTGAACACTGAAGCTTTCTTT
TRBV20-1	TRBD2	TRBJ2-5	NA	CSARGTSAVQETQYF	TGCAGTGCTAGAGGGACTAGCGCTGTCCAAGAGACCCAGTACTTC
TRBV10-3	TRBD1	TRBJ2-3	NA	CAITKDRGKTQYF	TGTGCCATCACCAAGGACAGGGGTAAGACGCAGTATTTT
TRBV12-3/TRBV12-4	NA	TRBJ2-7	many	CASSPAVSSYEQYF	TGTGCCAGCAGTCCGGCGGTTAGCTCCTACGAGCAGTACTTC
TRBV28	NA	TRBJ2-7	once	CASGLTGIYEQYF	TGTGCCAGCGGCTTAACAGGGATCTACGAGCAGTACTTC
TRBV15	NA	TRBJ2-3	few	CATSRDRLPSTDTQYF	TGTGCCACCAGCAGGGACCGTCTACCCAGCACAGATACGCAGTATTTT
TRBV20-1	NA	TRBJ1-4	NA	CSARGRTPGGEKLFF	TGCAGTGCTAGAGGCCGGACACCAGGAGGAGAAAAACTGTTTTTT
TRBV20-1	TRBD2	TRBJ2-5	few	CSARSLAGGRLETQYF	TGCAGTGCTAGATCACTAGCGGGGGGGCGATTGGAGACCCAGTACTTC
TRBV10-3	NA	TRBJ1-1	NA	CAISEGETEAFF	TGTGCCATCAGTGAAGGGGAGACTGAAGCTTTCTTT
TRBV4-1	NA	TRBJ1-6	many	CASSQNIGLSPLHF	TGCGCCAGCAGCCAAAATATCGGGCTGTCACCCCTCCACTTT
TRBV6-2/TRBV6-3	NA	TRBJ2-1	NA	CASSYFGEPGFF	TGTGCCAGCAGTTACTTCGGAGAGCCAGGGTTCTTC
TRBV12-3/TRBV12-4	NA	TRBJ2-6	few	CASSLSHLRDGANVLTF	TGTGCCAGCAGTTTAAGTCACCTTCGGGATGGGGCCAACGTCCTGACTTTC
TRBV7-9	TRBD2	TRBJ2-3	few	CASSSSTSGGPTDTQYF	TGTGCCAGCAGCTCCTCGACTAGCGGGGGGCCCACAGATACGCAGTATTTT
TRBV5-1	NA	TRBJ2-5	NA	CASSPEAGRSLGTQYF	TGCGCCAGCAGCCCAGAAGCGGGCAGATCCCTAGGGACCCAGTACTTC
TRBV5-1	TRBD2	TRBJ2-7	many	CASSLGVSGSLYEQYF	TGCGCCAGCAGCTTGGGGGTCAGCGGGAGTCTGTACGAGCAGTACTTC
TRBV28	NA	TRBJ1-1	NA	CASSLFTTVNTEAFF	TGTGCCAGCAGTCTATTCACTACAGTGAACACTGAAGCTTTCTTT
TRBV5-1	TRBD1	TRBJ1-1	once	CASSSQGARTEAFF	TGCGCCAGCAGCTCGCAGGGGGCGCGGACTGAAGCTTTCTTT
TRBV2	NA	TRBJ2-7	NA	CASSSQSASSYEQYF	TGTGCCAGCAGTAGTCAGTCTGCGAGCTCCTACGAGCAGTACTTC
TRBV7-2	TRBD2	TRBJ2-3	few	CASSSLPGLHTDTQYF	TGTGCCAGCAGCTCACTACCGGGACTACACACAGATACGCAGTATTTT
TRBV27	NA	TRBJ1-1	NA	CASSFNGLNTEAFF	TGTGCCAGCAGTTTTAATGGCCTCAACACTGAAGCTTTCTTT
TRBV6-2/TRBV6-3	TRBD1	TRBJ2-2	NA	CASSYSRTGSPGELFF	TGTGCCAGCAGTTACTCCCGGACAGGGTCGCCCGGGGAGCTGTTTTTT